This T cell receptor (beta chain) derives from a study of regulatory T cells in long-lasting Graves disease. Indicated time point: persistent/refractory GD, antithyroid drugs over 5 years with positive TRAb. PBMC-derived RNA was used for the TCR library. The CDR3 is made up of 15 amino acids. Germline loops: CDR1 MDHEN, CDR2 SYDVKM. The V gene end was trimmed by 9 bases and the J gene end by 3 bases; junction bases not matched to a gene: 10. This clonotype came up a few times. Assembly of TCR beta libraries relied on iRepertoire HTBI primers together with Arm-PCR of CDR3 regions. TCRdb ran MiXCR on the multiplex PCR reads and lists one entry per CDR3 protein. The top ten clones hold 13% to 15% of a sample with 350,000 to 500,000 distinct CDR3 sequences, under 25% of them seen once.

The starting material was peripheral blood mononuclear cells (PBMCs), obtained when the disease was refractory, from a patient treated with antithyroid drugs. This clonotype was obtained from a female donor with Graves disease. This chain uses TRBV28 with TRBJ2-1; 8 bases are shared with TRBD1. CDR3 sequence: CASRPTGTGYNEQFF. The CDR3 region has the DNA TGTGCCAGTAGACCGACCGGGACAGGCTACAATGAGCAGTTCTTC.